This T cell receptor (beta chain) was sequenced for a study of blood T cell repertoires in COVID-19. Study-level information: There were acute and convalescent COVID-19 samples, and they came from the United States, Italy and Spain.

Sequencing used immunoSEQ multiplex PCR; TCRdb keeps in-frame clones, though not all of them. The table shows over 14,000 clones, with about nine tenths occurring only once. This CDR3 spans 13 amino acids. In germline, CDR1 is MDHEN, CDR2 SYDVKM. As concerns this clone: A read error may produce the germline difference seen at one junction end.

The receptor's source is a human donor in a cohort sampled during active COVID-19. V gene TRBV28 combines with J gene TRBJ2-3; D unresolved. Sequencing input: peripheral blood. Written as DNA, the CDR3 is TGTGCCAGCAGTTTAAGGCGGCTAGGCCCGATTTTTTTT. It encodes CASSLRRLGPIFF.